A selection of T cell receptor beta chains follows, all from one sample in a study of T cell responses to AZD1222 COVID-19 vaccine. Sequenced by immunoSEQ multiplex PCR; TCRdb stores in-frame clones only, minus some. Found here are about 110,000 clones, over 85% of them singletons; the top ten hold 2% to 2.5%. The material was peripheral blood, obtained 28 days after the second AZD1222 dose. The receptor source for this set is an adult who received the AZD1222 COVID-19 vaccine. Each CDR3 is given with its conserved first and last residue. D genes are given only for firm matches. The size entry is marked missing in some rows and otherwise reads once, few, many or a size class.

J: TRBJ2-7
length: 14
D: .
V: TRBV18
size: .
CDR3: CASSLTGYSYEQYF
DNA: TGTGCCAGCTCACTTACCGGATACTCCTACGAGCAGTACTTC

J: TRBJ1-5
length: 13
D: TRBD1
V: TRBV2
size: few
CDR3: CASSRDRRQPQHF
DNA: TGTGCCAGCAGTAGGGACAGGAGACAGCCCCAGCATTTT

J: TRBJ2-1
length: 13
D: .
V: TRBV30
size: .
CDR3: CAQGRGGWSLVFF
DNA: TGTGCCCAAGGAAGGGGGGGCTGGTCCCTGGTGTTCTTC

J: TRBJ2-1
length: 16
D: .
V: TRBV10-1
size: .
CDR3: CASSESSGIYYNEQFF
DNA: TGCGCCAGCAGTGAGTCGTCAGGGATTTACTACAATGAGCAGTTCTTC

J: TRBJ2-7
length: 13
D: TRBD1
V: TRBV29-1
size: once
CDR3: CSVGGQSSYEQYF
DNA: TGCAGCGTTGGGGGACAGAGCTCCTACGAGCAGTACTTC

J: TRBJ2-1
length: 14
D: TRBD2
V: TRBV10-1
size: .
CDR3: CASSEGLAVNEQFF
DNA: TGCGCCAGCAGTGAAGGACTAGCGGTGAATGAGCAGTTCTTC

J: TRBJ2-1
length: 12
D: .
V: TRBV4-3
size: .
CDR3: CASSRKGGEQFF
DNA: TGCGCCAGCAGCCGCAAAGGGGGTGAGCAGTTCTTC

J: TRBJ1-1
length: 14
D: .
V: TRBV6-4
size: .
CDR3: CASSFSGADTEAFF
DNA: TGTGCCAGCAGTTTTTCCGGGGCGGACACTGAAGCTTTCTTT

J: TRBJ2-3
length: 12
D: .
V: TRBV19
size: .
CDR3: CASSIDQDTQYF
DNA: TGTGCCAGTAGTATCGACCAAGATACGCAGTATTTT

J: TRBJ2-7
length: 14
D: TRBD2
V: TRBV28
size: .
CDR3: CASSWSSGGYEQYF
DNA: TGTGCCAGCAGTTGGTCTAGCGGGGGTTACGAGCAGTACTTC

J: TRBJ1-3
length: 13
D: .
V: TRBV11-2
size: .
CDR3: CASSLGLGNTIYF
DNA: TGTGCCAGCAGCTTAGGGTTGGGAAACACCATATATTTT

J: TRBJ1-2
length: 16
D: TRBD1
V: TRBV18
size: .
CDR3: CASSVRQGLLDYGYTF
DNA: TGTGCCAGCTCGGTCAGACAGGGACTTCTGGACTATGGCTACACCTTC

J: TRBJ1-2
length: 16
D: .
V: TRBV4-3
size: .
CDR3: CASSQGMAGRSNGYTF
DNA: TGCGCCAGCAGCCAAGGCATGGCAGGGCGGTCGAATGGCTACACCTTC

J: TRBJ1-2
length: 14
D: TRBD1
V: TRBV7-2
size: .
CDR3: CASSLGEGQGALTF
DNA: TGTGCCAGCAGCCTGGGGGAGGGACAGGGGGCGTTGACCTTC

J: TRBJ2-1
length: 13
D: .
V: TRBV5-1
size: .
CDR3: CASSLASERVQFF
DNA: TGCGCCAGCAGCTTGGCCAGCGAGCGGGTCCAGTTCTTC

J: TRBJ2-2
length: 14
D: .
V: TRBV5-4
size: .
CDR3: CASSGFFGTGELFF
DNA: TGTGCCAGCAGCGGCTTCTTTGGGACCGGGGAGCTGTTTTTT

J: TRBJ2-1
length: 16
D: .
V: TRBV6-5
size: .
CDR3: CASSYRKVLSYNEQFF
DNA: TGTGCCAGCAGTTACCGAAAGGTACTCTCCTACAATGAGCAGTTCTTC